The clone carrying this TCR beta chain showed up just a few times. What it binds is not known. Healthy bone marrow donors made up the donor group. The data belong to a study of cytomegalovirus exposure and HLA in healthy donors. The PCR used 60 Vbeta and 13 Jbeta primers. TCRdb keeps only in-frame clones here, not all; method: immunoSEQ multiplex PCR. The data hold about 170,000 clones, with about 85% observed a single time. Findings of the study overall: Confirmation was obtained in vitro that a few CMV-associated chains are specific for CMV antigens.

This TCR was sampled from a woman between 50 and 59 years old in good health and CMV-seropositive. Sequencing used PBMCs.

In nucleotides, the CDR3 is TGCGCCAGCAGCCAAGAAACTAGCGGGGAGACAGATACGCAGTATTTT. This sequence encodes CASSQETSGETDTQYF. The chain uses TRBV4-1 and TRBJ2-3; 10 nucleotides align to TRBD2. The V and J ends lost 0 bases and 3 bases, in that order; junction bases with no gene match: 3. The CDR3 has 16 residues. Germline CDR1 is MGHRA and CDR2 is YSYEKL.